This section outlines one TCR beta chain sequence together with its context. What it recognizes is unknown. This was a deep-level run. Once extracted for a subset, genomic DNA was divided evenly among several immunoSEQ plates. The table came from immunoSEQ multiplex PCR; TCRdb's copy has only in-frame clones and leaves some out. The sample contains about 1 million clones, more than 60% of which appear only once. The CDR3 extends over 14 amino acids. Germline V lookup: CDR1 SQVTM, CDR2 ANQGSEA. Trimming took off 7 bases at V and 7 bases at J, with 17 bases between the two ends. This entry is derived from a study of shared clonotypes between healthy human individuals. Study conclusions and caveats: Memory subsets had estimated richness that was generally smaller than that of naive subsets. Clonotypes shared by all four donors outscored non-shared clonotypes in generation probability.

Sequenced sample: memory CD4+ T cells sorted from blood. Subset denoted: CD45RA-negative fraction. This sequence was found in a man younger than 30 in good health. This chain uses TRBV29-1 with TRBJ1-6; possibly TRBD1 for D (5 bases). The CDR3 spells CSAQLGTRNSPLHF. CDR3 nucleotides: TGCAGCGCCCAGCTAGGGACGAGGAATTCACCCCTCCACTTT.